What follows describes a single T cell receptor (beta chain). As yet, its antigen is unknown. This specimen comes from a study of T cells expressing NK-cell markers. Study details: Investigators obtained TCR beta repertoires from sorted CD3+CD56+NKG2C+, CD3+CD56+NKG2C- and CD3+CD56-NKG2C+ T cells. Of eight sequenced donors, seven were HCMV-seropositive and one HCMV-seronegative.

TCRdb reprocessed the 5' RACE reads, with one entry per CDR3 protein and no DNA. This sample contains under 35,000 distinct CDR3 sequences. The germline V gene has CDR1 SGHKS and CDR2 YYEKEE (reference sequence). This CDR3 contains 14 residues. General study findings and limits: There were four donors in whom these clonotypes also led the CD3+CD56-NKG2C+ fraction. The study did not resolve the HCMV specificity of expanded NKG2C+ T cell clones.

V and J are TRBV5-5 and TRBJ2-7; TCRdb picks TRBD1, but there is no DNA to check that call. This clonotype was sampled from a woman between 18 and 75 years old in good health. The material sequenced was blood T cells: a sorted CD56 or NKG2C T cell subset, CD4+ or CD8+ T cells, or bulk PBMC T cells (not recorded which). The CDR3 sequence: CASSLRDSNPEQYF.